The clone carrying this T cell receptor (beta chain) has a handful of counts. Its target is unknown. Hyperthyroidism was newly diagnosed in patients aged 18 to 65 (duration under 2 months). The record originates from a study of T cells in Graves' hyperthyroidism and ophthalmopathy. Study background: Blood was drawn when the patient was first diagnosed and still untreated. General study findings and limits: Also found in blood were most expanded thyroid clonotypes above 0.001.

RNA transcripts gave rise to amplified TCR beta CDR3 regions. An initial round of RT-PCR targeting the TCR CDR3 relied on the HTBI primer set. One entry per CDR3 protein, called by TCRdb with MiXCR from the multiplex PCR reads. The repertoire includes 300,000 to 450,000 distinct CDR3 sequences, 17% of them detected once, and about a third sits in the top ten. The sequenced sample consisted of blood. The TCR sequence derives from a woman aged 25-40 years with Graves' hyperthyroidism that later progressed to Graves' ophthalmopathy.

CDR3 loop: CASKRDGSLSYEQYF. The DNA of the CDR3 is TGTGCCAGCAAAAGGGACGGGTCTCTCTCCTACGAGCAGTACTTC. The V and J genes are TRBV2 and TRBJ2-7; D assignment may be TRBD1 or TRBD2 (5 bases each). Trimming took 7 bases from V and 0 from J, leaving 16 bases between them. CDR1 and CDR2 (germline): SNHLY, FYNNEI. This CDR3 spans 15 amino acids.